Here is one T cell receptor beta chain with its context. The sample comes from a study of blood T cell repertoires in COVID-19. Study details: COVID-19 samples from acute and convalescent phases originated in the United States, Italy and Spain. T cells, B-cell-depleted T cells, or PBMCs provided the cDNA or gDNA that served as material.

In the source study's methods: The authors estimated nucleated cell counts from reference gene primer amplification. Sequencing used immunoSEQ multiplex PCR; TCRdb keeps in-frame clones, though not all of them. Clonal size and the V and J genes are those of that table, whereas D and trimming came from the DNA. The sample has 200,000 to 250,000 clones, 75% to 85% seen once; the top ten hold under 15%. Germline V lookup: CDR1 MDHEN, CDR2 SYDVKM. The CDR3 contains 19 residues. J gave up 3 bases and V 6 bases, and 16 bases lay outside the gene matches. The source of this sequence is a human donor in a cohort sampled during active COVID-19. The V and J genes are TRBV28 and TRBJ2-7; 14 bases align to TRBD2. The sample taken for sequencing was peripheral blood. The CDR3 DNA is TGTGCCAGCAGCCACCGTTTGGGGACTAGCGGGAGTTACCTCTACGAGCAGTACTTC. Its translation: CASSHRLGTSGSYLYEQYF. Using reference TRBV28 and TRBJ2-7 for the parts outside the CDR3, the full variable domain is DVKVTQSSRYLVKRTGEKVFLECVQDMDHENMFWYRQDPGLGLRLIYFSYDVKMKEKGDIPEGYSVSREKKERFSLILESASTNQTSMYLCASSHRLGTSGSYLYEQYFGPGTRLTVT.